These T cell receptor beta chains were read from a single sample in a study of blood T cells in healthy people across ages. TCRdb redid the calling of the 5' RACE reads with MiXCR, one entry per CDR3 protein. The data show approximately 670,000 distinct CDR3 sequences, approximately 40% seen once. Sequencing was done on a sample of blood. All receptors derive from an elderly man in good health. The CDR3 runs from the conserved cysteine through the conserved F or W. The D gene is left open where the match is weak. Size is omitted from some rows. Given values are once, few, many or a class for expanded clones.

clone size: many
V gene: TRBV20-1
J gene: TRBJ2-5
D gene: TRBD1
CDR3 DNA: TGCAGTGCGGGCAGGGACAGCCAAGAGACCCAGTACTTC
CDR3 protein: CSAGRDSQETQYF

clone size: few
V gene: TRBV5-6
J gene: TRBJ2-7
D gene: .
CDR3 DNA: TGTGCCAGCAGCCGACAGGGACTTATTACCTACGAGCAGTACTTC
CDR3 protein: CASSRQGLITYEQYF

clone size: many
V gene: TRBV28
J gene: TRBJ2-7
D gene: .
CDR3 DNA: TGTGCCATCACGGACTCGAGCTCCTACGAGCAGTACTTC
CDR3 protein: CAITDSSSYEQYF

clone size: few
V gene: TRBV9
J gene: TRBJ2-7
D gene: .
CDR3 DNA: TGTGCCAGCAGCGTCGGACATACCTCCTACGAGCAGTACTTC
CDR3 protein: CASSVGHTSYEQYF

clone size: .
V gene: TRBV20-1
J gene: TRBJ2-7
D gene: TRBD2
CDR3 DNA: TGCAGTGCTAGAGATCTTGCGGGAGGATACGAGCAGTACTTC
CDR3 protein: CSARDLAGGYEQYF

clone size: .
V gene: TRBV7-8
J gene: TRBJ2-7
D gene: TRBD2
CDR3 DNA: TGTGCCAGCAGCTTAGTTTCGGGGGGGGGCAGTTCCTACGAGCAGTACTTC
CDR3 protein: CASSLVSGGGSSYEQYF

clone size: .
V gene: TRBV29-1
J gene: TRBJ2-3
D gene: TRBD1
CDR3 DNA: TGCAGCGTTGAGGGGGACAGCCCAAAAATTGATACGCAGTATTTT
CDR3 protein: CSVEGDSPKIDTQYF

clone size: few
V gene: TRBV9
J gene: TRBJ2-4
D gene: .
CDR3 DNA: TGTGCCAGCAGCGTAGGGGAACTAGCCAAAAACATTCAGTACTTC
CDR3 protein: CASSVGELAKNIQYF

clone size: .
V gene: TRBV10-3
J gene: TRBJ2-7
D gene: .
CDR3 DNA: TGTGCCATCAGTGATCCCCCGGGGTCAGGGGCCTACGAGCAGTACTTC
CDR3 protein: CAISDPPGSGAYEQYF

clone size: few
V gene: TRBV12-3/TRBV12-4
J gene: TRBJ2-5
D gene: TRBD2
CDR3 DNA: TGTGCCAGCAGTTTACGGCGGGGGGGCCCGGGAGAGCAGTACTTC
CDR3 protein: CASSLRRGGPGEQYF

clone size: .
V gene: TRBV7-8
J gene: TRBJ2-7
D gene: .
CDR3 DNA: TGTGCCAGCAGCTCCAGGACAGATTCCTACGAGCAGTACTTC
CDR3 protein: CASSSRTDSYEQYF

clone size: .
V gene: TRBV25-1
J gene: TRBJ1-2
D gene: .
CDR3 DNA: TGTGCCAGCAGTGACGGGGGGGCTACAATGAACTATGGCTACACCTTC
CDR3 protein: CASSDGGATMNYGYTF

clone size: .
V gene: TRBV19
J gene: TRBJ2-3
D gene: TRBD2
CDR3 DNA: TGTGCCAGTAGTATAAGTGGAGTAGCGGGGAACACAGATACGCAGTATTTT
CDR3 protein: CASSISGVAGNTDTQYF

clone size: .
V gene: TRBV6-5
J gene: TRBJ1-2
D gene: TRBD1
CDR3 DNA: TGTGCCAGCATCGCCGGGACAGGGAGAAACTATGGCTACACCTTC
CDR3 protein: CASIAGTGRNYGYTF

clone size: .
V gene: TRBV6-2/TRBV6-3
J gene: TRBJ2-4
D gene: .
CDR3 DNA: TGTGCCAGCAGTTCAAACTTTGCCTCGTACTTC
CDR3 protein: CASSSNFASYF

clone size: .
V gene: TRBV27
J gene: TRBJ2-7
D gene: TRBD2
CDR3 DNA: TGTGCCAGCAGTCTTATAGCGGGGGCCACCTACGAGCAGTACTTC
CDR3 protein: CASSLIAGATYEQYF

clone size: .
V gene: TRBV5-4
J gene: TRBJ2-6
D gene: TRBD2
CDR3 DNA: TGTGCCAGCAGGGCACGGACTAGCGGGAGCCTCTCCTCTGGGGCCAACGTCCTGACTTTC
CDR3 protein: CASRARTSGSLSSGANVLTF

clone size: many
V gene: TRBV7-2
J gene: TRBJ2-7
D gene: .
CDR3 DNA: TGTGCCAGCAGCCGAACAGGGCCGTACGAGCAGTACTTC
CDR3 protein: CASSRTGPYEQYF

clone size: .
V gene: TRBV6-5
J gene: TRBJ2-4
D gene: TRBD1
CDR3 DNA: TGTGCCAGCACCGACAGGGGGCGCCGGAATGAGCAGTACTTC
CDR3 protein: CASTDRGRRNEQYF

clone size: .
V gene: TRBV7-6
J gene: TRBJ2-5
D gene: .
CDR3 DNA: TGTGCCAGCAGCTCCAACAGGAACTACCAAGAGACCCAGTACTTC
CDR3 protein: CASSSNRNYQETQYF

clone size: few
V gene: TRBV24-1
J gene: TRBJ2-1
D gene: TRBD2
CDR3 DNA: TGTGCCACCAGTGATTCCTTCTCTAGCGGGGCGTACAATGAGCAGTTCTTC
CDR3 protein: CATSDSFSSGAYNEQFF

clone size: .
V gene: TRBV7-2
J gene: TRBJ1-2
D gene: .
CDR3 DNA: TGTGCCAGCAGCTTAGAACAAGCCGGCTACACCTTC
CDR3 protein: CASSLEQAGYTF

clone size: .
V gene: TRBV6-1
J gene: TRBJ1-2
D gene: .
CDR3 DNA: TGTGCCAGCAGCGAACAGGGCCACTATGGCTACACCTTC
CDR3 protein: CASSEQGHYGYTF

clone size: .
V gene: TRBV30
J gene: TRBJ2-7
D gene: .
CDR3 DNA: TGTGCCTGGAGTGGTGGGGGGCGGGGAGAGCAGTACTTC
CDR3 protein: CAWSGGGRGEQYF

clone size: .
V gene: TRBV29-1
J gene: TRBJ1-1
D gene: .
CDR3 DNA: TGCAGCGTTGGGGGGGCAGGGCATAGTTTCTTT
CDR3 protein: CSVGGAGHSFF

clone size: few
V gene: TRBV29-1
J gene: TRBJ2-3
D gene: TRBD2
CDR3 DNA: TGCAGCGTTGATTACCAGCGGGAGGGAACAGATACGCAGTATTTT
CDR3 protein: CSVDYQREGTDTQYF

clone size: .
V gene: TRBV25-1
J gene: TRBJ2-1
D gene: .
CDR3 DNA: TGTGCGACCACAGGGTGGATAATCGATGAGCAGTTCTTC
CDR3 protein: CATTGWIIDEQFF

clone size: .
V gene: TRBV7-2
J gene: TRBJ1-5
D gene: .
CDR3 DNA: TGTGCCAGCAGCTTATCACGGGGGTCCGGCCAGCCCCAGCATTTT
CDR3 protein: CASSLSRGSGQPQHF

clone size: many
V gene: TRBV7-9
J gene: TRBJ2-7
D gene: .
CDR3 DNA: TGTGCCAGCAGTTTATCTTACGAGCAGTACTTC
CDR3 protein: CASSLSYEQYF